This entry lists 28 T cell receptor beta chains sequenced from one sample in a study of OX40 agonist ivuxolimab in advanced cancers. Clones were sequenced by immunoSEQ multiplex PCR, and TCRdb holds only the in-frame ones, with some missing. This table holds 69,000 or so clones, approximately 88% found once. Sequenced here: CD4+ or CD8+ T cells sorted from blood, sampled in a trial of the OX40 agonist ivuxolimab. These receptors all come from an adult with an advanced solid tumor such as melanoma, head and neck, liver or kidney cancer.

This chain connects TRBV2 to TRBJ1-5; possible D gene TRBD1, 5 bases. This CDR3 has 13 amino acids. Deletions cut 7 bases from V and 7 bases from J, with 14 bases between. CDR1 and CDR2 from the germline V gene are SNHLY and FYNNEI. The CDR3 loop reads CASTGGMRQPQHF. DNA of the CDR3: TGTGCCAGCACCGGGGGTATGAGGCAGCCCCAGCATTTT. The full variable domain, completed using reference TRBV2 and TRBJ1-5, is EPEVTQTPSHQVTQMGQEVILRCVPISNHLYFYWYRQILGQKVEFLVSFYNNEISEKSEIFDDQFSVERPDGSNFTLKIRSTKLEDSAMYFCASTGGMRQPQHFGDGTRLSIL.

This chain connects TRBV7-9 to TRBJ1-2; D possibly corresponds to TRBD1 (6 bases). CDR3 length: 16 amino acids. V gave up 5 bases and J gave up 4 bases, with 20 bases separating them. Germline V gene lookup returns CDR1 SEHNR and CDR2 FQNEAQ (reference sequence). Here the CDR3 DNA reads TGTGCCAGCAGCCCGAATAACGCCGGGACAAGCTATGGCTACACCTTC. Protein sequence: CASSPNNAGTSYGYTF.

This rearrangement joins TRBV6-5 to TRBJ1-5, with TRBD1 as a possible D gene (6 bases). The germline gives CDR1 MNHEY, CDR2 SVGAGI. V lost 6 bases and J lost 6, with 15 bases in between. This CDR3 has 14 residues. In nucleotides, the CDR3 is TGTGCCAGCAGGCGTGGGGGGGCGTTTCAGCCCCAGCATTTT. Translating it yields CASRRGGAFQPQHF.

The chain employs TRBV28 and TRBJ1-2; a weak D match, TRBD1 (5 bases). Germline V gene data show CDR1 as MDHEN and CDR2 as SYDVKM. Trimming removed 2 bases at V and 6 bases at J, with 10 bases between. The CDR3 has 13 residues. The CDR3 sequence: CASSLSQGDGYTF. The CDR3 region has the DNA TGTGCCAGCAGTTTAAGCCAGGGTGATGGCTACACCTTC.

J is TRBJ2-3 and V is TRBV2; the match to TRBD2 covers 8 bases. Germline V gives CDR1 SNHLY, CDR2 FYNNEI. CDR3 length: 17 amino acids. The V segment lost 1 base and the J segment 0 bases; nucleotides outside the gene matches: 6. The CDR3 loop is CASSEDSGGPSTDTQYF. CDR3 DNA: TGTGCCAGCAGTGAAGACAGCGGGGGCCCTAGCACAGATACGCAGTATTTT.

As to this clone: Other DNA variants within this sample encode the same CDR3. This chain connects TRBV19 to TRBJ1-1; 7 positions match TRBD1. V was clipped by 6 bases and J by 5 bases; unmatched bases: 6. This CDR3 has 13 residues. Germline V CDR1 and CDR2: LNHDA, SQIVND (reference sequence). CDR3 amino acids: CASSSTGRTEAFF. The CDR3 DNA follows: TGTGCCAGTAGCTCGACAGGGCGAACTGAAGCTTTCTTT.

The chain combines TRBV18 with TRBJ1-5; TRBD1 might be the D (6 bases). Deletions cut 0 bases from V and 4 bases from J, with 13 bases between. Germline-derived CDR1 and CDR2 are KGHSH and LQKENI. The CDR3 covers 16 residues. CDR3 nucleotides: TGTGCCAGCTCACCACCTCCGGGGGGCTCTAATCAGCCCCAGCATTTT. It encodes CASSPPPGGSNQPQHF.

The CDR3 bases are TGTGCCAGCAGCTCGCAGGGGGGAGACTACGAGCAGTACTTC. The encoded protein is CASSSQGGDYEQYF. The chain joins TRBV7-9 to TRBJ2-7; tentatively, D is TRBD1 (7 bases). The germline V and J ends were trimmed by 4 bases and 3 bases, with 13 bases remaining between them. Germline V gene sequence: CDR1 SEHNR, CDR2 FQNEAQ (reference sequence). This CDR3 is built from 14 residues.

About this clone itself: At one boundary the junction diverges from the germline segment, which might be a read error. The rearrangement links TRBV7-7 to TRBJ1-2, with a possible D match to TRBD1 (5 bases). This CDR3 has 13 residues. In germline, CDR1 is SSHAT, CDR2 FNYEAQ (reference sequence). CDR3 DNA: TGTGCTAGCAGCTTAGACAGCCTCTATGGCTACACCTTC. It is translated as CASSLDSLYGYTF. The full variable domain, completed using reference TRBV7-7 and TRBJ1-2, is GAGVSQSPRYKVTKRGQDVTLRCDPISSHATLYWYQQALGQGPEFLTYFNYEAQPDKSGLPSDRFSAERPEGSISTLTIQRTEQRDSAMYRCASSLDSLYGYTFGSGTRLTVV.

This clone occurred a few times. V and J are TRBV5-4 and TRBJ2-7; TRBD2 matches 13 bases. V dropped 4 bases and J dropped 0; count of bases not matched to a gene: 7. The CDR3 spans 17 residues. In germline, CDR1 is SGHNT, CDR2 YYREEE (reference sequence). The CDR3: CASSKRLAGGISYEQYF. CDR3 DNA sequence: TGTGCCAGCAGCAAACGACTAGCGGGGGGTATCTCCTACGAGCAGTACTTC.

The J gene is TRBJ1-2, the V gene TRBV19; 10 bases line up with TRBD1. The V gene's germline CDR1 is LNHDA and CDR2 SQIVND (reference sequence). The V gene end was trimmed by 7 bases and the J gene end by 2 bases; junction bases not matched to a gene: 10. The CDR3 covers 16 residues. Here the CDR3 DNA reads TGTGCCAGTACTCAGACAGGGGGCTGGGGCAACTATGGCTACACCTTC. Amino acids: CASTQTGGWGNYGYTF.

As DNA, the CDR3 is TGCGCCAGCTACCTGGGACAAGGCCCTTCCTACGAGCAGTACTTC. As protein: CASYLGQGPSYEQYF. V and J are TRBV5-1 and TRBJ2-7; perhaps TRBD1 as D (6 bases). Trimming shortened V by 7 bases and J by 1 base, and 18 bases separated the two germline ends. Germline lookup yields CDR1 SGHRS and CDR2 YFSETQ. CDR3 size: 15 residues.

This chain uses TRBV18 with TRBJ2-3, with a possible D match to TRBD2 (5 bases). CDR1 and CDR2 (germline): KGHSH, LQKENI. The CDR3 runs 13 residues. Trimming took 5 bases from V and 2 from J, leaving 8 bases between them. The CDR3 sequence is CASSGLATDTQYF. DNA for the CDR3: TGTGCCAGCTCAGGCCTAGCCACAGATACGCAGTATTTT.

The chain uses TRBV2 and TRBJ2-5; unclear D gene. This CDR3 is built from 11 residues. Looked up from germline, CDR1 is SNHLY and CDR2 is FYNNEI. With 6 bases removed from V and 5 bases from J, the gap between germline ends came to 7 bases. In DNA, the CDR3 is TGTGCCAGCAGCGGTGGGGAGACCCAGTACTTC. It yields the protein CASSGGETQYF.

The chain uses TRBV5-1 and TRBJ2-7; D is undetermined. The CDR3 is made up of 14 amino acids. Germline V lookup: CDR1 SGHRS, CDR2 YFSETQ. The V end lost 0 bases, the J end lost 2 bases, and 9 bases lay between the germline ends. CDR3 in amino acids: CASSLGQVTYEQYF. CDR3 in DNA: TGCGCCAGCAGCTTGGGGCAGGTGACCTACGAGCAGTACTTC. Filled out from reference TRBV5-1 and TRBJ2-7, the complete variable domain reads KAGVTQTPRYLIKTRGQQVTLSCSPISGHRSVSWYQQTPGQGLQFLFEYFSETQRNKGNFPGRFSGRQFSNSRSEMNVSTLELGDSALYLCASSLGQVTYEQYFGPGTRLTVT.

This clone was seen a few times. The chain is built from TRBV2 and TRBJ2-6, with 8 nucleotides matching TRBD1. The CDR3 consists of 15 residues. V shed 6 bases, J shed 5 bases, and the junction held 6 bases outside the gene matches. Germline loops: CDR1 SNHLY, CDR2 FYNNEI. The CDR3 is CASRSTGGWANVLTF. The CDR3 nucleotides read TGTGCCAGCAGGTCAACAGGGGGTTGGGCCAACGTCCTGACTTTC. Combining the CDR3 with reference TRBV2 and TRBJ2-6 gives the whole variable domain EPEVTQTPSHQVTQMGQEVILRCVPISNHLYFYWYRQILGQKVEFLVSFYNNEISEKSEIFDDQFSVERPDGSNFTLKIRSTKLEDSAMYFCASRSTGGWANVLTFGAGSRLTVL.

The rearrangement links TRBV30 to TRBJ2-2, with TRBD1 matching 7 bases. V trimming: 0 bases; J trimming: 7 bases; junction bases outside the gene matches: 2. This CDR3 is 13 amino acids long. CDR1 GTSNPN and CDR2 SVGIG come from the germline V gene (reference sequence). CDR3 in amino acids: CAWSVQGVGELFF. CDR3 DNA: TGTGCCTGGAGTGTGCAGGGGGTCGGGGAGCTGTTTTTT.

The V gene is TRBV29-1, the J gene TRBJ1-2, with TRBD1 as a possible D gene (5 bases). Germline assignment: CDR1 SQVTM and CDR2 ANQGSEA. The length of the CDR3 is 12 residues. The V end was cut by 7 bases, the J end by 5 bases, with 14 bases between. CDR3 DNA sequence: TGCAGCGCCCGAGGGGCGGAGTATGGCTACACCTTC. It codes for CSARGAEYGYTF.

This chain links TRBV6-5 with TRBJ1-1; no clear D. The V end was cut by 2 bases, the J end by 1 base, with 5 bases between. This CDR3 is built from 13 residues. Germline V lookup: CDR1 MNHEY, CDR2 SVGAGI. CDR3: CASSYAANTEAFF. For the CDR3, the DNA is TGTGCCAGCAGTTACGCGGCGAACACTGAAGCTTTCTTT.

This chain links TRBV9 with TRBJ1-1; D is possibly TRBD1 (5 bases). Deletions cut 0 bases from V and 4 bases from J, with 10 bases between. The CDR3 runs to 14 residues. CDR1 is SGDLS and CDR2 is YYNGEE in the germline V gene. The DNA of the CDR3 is TGTGCCAGCAGCGTAGGCCCCAGGGCCACTGAAGCTTTCTTT. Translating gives CASSVGPRATEAFF.

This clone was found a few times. CDR3 DNA: TGTGCCAGTAGAACCACAGCTATGGGCTATGGCTACACCTTC. Its protein product is CASRTTAMGYGYTF. The rearrangement uses TRBV19 and TRBJ1-2; D is uncertain. Germline V lookup: CDR1 LNHDA, CDR2 SQIVND (reference sequence). This CDR3 region has 14 residues. Trimming took off 6 bases at V and 4 bases at J, with 15 bases between the two ends.

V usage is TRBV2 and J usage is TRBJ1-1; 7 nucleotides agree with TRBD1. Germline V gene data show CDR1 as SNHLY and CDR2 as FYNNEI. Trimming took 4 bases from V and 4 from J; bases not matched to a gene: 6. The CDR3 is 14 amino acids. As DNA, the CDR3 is TGTGCCAGCAGTGTCGAGACAGGGCGCACTGAAGCTTTCTTT. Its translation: CASSVETGRTEAFF.

CDR3 residues: CASSSGEGWGRNHYEQYF. The CDR3 DNA reads as TGTGCCAGCTCATCCGGGGAGGGTTGGGGAAGGAACCACTACGAGCAGTACTTC. The chain has TRBV18 and TRBJ2-7, with 7 bases lining up with TRBD2. V shed 5 bases and J 3 bases; nucleotides not matched to a gene: 19. The CDR3 is made up of 18 amino acids. Germline values: CDR1 KGHSH, CDR2 LQKENI. The variable domain in full, completed from reference TRBV18 and TRBJ2-7, reads NAGVMQNPRHLVRRRGQEARLRCSPMKGHSHVYWYRQLPEEGLKFMVYLQKENIIDESGMPKERFSAEFPKEGPSILRIQQVVRGDSAAYFCASSSGEGWGRNHYEQYFGPGTRLTVT.

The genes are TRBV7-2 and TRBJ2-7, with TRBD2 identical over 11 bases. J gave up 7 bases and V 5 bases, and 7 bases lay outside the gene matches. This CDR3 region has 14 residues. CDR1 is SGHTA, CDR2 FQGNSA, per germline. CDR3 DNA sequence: TGTGCCAGCAGCGAACTAGCGGGGGCAGGGGAGCAGTACTTC. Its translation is CASSELAGAGEQYF.

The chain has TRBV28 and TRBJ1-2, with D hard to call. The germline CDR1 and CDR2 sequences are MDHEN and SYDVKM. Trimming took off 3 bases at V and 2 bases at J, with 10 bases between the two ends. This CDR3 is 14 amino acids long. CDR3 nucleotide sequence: TGTGCCAGCAGTTTCGGCAGCGCGAACTATGGCTACACCTTC. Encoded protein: CASSFGSANYGYTF.

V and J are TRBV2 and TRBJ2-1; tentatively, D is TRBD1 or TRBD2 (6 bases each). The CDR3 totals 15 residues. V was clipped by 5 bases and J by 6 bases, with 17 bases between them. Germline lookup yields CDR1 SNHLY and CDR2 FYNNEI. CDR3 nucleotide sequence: TGTGCCAGCAGTTTGGGGGGCAGTTCTAGCAATGAGCAGTTCTTC. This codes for CASSLGGSSSNEQFF.

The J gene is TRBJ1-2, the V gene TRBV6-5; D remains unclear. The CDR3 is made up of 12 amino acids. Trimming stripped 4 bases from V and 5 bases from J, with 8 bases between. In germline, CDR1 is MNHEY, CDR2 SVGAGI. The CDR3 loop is CASSSPVYGYTF. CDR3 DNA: TGTGCCAGCAGTTCTCCAGTGTATGGCTACACCTTC.

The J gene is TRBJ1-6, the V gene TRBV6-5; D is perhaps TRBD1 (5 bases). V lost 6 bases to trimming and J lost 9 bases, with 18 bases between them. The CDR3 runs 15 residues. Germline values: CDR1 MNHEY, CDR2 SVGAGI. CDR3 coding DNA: TGTGCCAGCAGATACGGACACCTAGAGGGTTCACCCCTCCACTTT. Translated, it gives CASRYGHLEGSPLHF.